These T cell receptor beta chains were read from a single sample in a study of shared clonotypes between healthy human individuals. Measured with immunoSEQ multiplex PCR; TCRdb has only the in-frame clones, and not every one. In the table there are 2 million to 3 million clones, roughly 93% of which are singletons. The sequenced sample was naive CD4+ T cells from PBMCs. These TCRs come from a man in his late teens or twenties in good health. Some clones in this sample may be carry-over from other donors' samples. The conserved cysteine and the conserved F or W are not part of the CDR3 here.

CDR3 protein: ASSPRHLGGNQPQH
V gene: TRBV19
J gene: TRBJ1-5

CDR3 protein: ASSHPAAASGRESDTQY
V gene: TRBV4-1
J gene: TRBJ2-3

CDR3 protein: ASSTLPGLPTYEQY
V gene: TRBV5-6
J gene: TRBJ2-7

CDR3 protein: AWSVSDRGAKLF
V gene: TRBV30
J gene: TRBJ1-4

CDR3 protein: ASSLLATQETQY
V gene: TRBV5-1
J gene: TRBJ2-5

CDR3 protein: ATSRDGAGLYNEQF
V gene: TRBV15
J gene: TRBJ2-1

CDR3 protein: ASSFQGSNQPQH
V gene: TRBV7-9
J gene: TRBJ1-5

CDR3 protein: ASSFQDRASGYT
V gene: TRBV27
J gene: TRBJ1-2

CDR3 protein: ASSPGPNMNTEAF
V gene: TRBV5-1
J gene: TRBJ1-1

CDR3 protein: ASTAGTGGFNEQF
V gene: TRBV21-1
J gene: TRBJ2-1

CDR3 protein: SVEVWDRGSYEQY
V gene: TRBV29-1
J gene: TRBJ2-7

CDR3 protein: ASSKEGRAYEQY
V gene: TRBV6-6
J gene: TRBJ2-7

CDR3 protein: ASSPEGGNEQF
V gene: TRBV11-3
J gene: TRBJ2-1

CDR3 protein: ASYEGVTYEQY
V gene: TRBV6-5
J gene: TRBJ2-7

CDR3 protein: ASSLLGRDGEQF
V gene: TRBV7-3
J gene: TRBJ2-1

CDR3 protein: ASSHSGTDTGELF
V gene: TRBV4-3
J gene: TRBJ2-2

CDR3 protein: ASSLNRGTSDEQY
V gene: TRBV6-6
J gene: TRBJ2-7

CDR3 protein: ASTPSGTNEQF
V gene: TRBV6-5
J gene: TRBJ2-1

CDR3 protein: AASRLALSSYEQY
V gene: TRBV10-3
J gene: NA

CDR3 protein: ASSPGGHLNTEAF
V gene: TRBV19
J gene: TRBJ1-1

CDR3 protein: ASSRSAAGAEAF
V gene: TRBV19
J gene: TRBJ1-1

CDR3 protein: ASSVGGVYGYT
V gene: TRBV28
J gene: TRBJ1-2

CDR3 protein: ASSYWGGEETQY
V gene: TRBV6-5
J gene: TRBJ2-5

CDR3 protein: ASSSKQGQIVYNEQF
V gene: TRBV7-2
J gene: TRBJ2-1

CDR3 protein: ASSLSGPTENIQY
V gene: TRBV11-2
J gene: TRBJ2-4

CDR3 protein: ASTWGKTQY
V gene: TRBV27
J gene: TRBJ2-5

CDR3 protein: ASSQGLAADYEQY
V gene: TRBV4-2
J gene: TRBJ2-7

CDR3 protein: ASKRQLGQSYNEQF
V gene: TRBV27
J gene: TRBJ2-1

CDR3 protein: ASSLIGQGQETQY
V gene: TRBV7-7
J gene: TRBJ2-5

CDR3 protein: ASSIISNTGTEAF
V gene: TRBV19
J gene: TRBJ1-1

CDR3 protein: ASSPTQGGQPQH
V gene: TRBV18
J gene: TRBJ1-5

CDR3 protein: ASSLSQGFDGTEAF
V gene: TRBV7-6
J gene: TRBJ1-1

CDR3 protein: ATTQGGPFRGYT
V gene: TRBV28
J gene: TRBJ1-2

CDR3 protein: ASSAGTRNQPQH
V gene: TRBV2
J gene: TRBJ1-5

CDR3 protein: ASSFLEGGTEAF
V gene: TRBV5-1
J gene: TRBJ1-1

CDR3 protein: ASSLASILNTEAF
V gene: TRBV5-1
J gene: TRBJ1-1

CDR3 protein: ASSQAVPETQY
V gene: TRBV4-1
J gene: TRBJ2-5

CDR3 protein: ASSGDGPYGYT
V gene: TRBV2
J gene: TRBJ1-2

CDR3 protein: ASSSDGTGVWETQY
V gene: TRBV5-1
J gene: TRBJ2-5

CDR3 protein: ASSLTHATDEQF
V gene: TRBV7-9
J gene: TRBJ2-1

CDR3 protein: ASRLQDRVFEQY
V gene: TRBV6-5
J gene: TRBJ2-7